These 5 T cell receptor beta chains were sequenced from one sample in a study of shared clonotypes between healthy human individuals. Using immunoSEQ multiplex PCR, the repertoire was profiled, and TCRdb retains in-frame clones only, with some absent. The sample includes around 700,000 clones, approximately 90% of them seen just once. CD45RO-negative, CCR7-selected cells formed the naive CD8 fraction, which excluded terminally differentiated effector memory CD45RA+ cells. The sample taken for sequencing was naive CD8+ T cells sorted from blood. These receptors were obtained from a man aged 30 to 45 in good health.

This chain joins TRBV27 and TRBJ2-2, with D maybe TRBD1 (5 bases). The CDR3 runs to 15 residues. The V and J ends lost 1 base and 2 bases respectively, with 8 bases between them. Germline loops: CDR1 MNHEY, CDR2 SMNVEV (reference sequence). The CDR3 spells CASSLLGPNTGELFF. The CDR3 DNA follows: TGTGCCAGCAGTTTATTGGGGCCTAACACCGGGGAGCTGTTTTTT.

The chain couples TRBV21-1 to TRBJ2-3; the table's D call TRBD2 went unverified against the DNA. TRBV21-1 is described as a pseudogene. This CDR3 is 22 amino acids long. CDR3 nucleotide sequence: TGTGCCAGCAGCAAACCATGGCTATCAGGGACTACGGGAGAGATGCGCACAGATACGCAGTATTTT. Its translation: CASSKPWLSGTTGEMRTDTQYF.

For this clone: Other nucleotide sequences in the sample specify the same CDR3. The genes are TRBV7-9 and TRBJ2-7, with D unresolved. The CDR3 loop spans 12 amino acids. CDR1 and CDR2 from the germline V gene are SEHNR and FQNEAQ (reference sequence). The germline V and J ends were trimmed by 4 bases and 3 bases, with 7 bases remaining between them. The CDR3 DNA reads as TGTGCCAGCAGCTCCACGGGCTACGAGCAGTACTTC. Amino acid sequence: CASSSTGYEQYF.

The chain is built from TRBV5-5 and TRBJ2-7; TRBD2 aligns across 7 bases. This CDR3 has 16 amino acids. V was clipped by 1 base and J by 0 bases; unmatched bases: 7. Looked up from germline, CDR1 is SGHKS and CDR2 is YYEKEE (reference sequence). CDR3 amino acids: CASSLLADPSSYEQYF. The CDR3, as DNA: TGTGCCAGCAGCTTGCTAGCGGACCCTTCCTCCTACGAGCAGTACTTC.

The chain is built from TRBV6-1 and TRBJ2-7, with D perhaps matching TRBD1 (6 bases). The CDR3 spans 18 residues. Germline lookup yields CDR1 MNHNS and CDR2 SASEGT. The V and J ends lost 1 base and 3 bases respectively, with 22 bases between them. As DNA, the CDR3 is TGTGCCAGCAGTGAAGGGTTGGTTTATAGGACAGCTAGCTACGAGCAGTACTTC. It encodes CASSEGLVYRTASYEQYF.